These 5 T cell receptor beta chains were sequenced from one sample in a study of T cells in Graves' hyperthyroidism and ophthalmopathy. Researchers amplified the TCR beta CDR3 regions from RNA transcripts. Carried out on the TCR CDR3, a first-round RT-PCR used the HTBI primer set. TCRdb passed the multiplex PCR reads through MiXCR, listing each CDR3 protein once. The repertoire consists of a few hundred thousand distinct CDR3 sequences, with 15% occurring once and the leading ten covering around a third. The sequencing sample was made of blood. The origin of the receptors is a young woman with Graves' hyperthyroidism.

The sample holds many counts of this clonotype. This chain links TRBV2 with TRBJ1-1; maybe TRBD1 (6 bases). From germline, CDR1 is SNHLY and CDR2 FYNNEI. The CDR3 runs to 14 residues. Trimming took off 4 bases at V and 0 bases at J, with 9 bases between the two ends. The CDR3 loop reads CASSGQGLNTEAFF. The CDR3 DNA sequence: TGTGCCAGCAGTGGTCAGGGGTTGAACACTGAAGCTTTCTTT. Based on the CDR3 plus reference TRBV2 and TRBJ1-1, the full variable domain is EPEVTQTPSHQVTQMGQEVILRCVPISNHLYFYWYRQILGQKVEFLVSFYNNEISEKSEIFDDQFSVERPDGSNFTLKIRSTKLEDSAMYFCASSGQGLNTEAFFGQGTRLTVV.

This clonotype was counted a few times. V and J are TRBV20-1 and TRBJ2-1; maybe TRBD2 (6 bases). V shed 4 bases and J shed 4 bases, with 14 bases lying between them. This CDR3 region has 14 residues. Per germline, CDR1 DFQATT and CDR2 SNEGSKA (reference sequence). CDR3 loop: CSAKPGGIYNEQFF. The CDR3 nucleotides read TGCAGTGCTAAACCAGGCGGGATATACAATGAGCAGTTCTTC.

This clonotype was found many times. CDR3 DNA sequence: TGCGCCAGCAGCTTGGGGCTAGCGGGTTCCAATGAGCAGTTCTTC. Protein product: CASSLGLAGSNEQFF. The chain joins TRBV5-1 to TRBJ2-1; TRBD2 matches 8 bases. The trim removed 0 bases at V and 6 bases at J, leaving 5 bases unmatched. The CDR3 runs to 15 residues. CDR1 and CDR2 from the germline V gene are SGHRS and YFSETQ.

At least ten counts were recorded for this clonotype. The J gene is TRBJ2-3, the V gene TRBV29-1; TRBD2 might be the D (5 bases). The CDR3 consists of 12 residues. Trimming took off 3 bases at V and 1 base at J, with 5 bases between the two ends. Germline CDR1 SQVTM, CDR2 ANQGSEA. In DNA form, the CDR3 reads TGCAGCGTTGAGCGGGGCACAGATACGCAGTATTTT. The encoded protein is CSVERGTDTQYF.

The CDR3 coding sequence is TGTGCCAGCAGACTCGGACGGATTCGGGCGTACACCGGGGAGCTGTTTTTT. Encoded protein: CASRLGRIRAYTGELFF. The rearrangement links TRBV5-6 to TRBJ2-2; no clear D. The CDR3 consists of 17 residues. From germline, CDR1 is SGHDT and CDR2 YYEEEE. Trimming pared 5 bases from V and 3 bases from J, leaving 20 bases between. The full variable domain, completed using reference TRBV5-6 and TRBJ2-2, is DAGVTQSPTHLIKTRGQQVTLRCSPKSGHDTVSWYQQALGQGPQFIFQYYEEEERQRGNFPDRFSGHQFPNYSSELNVNALLLGDSALYLCASRLGRIRAYTGELFFGEGSRLTVL.